This TCR beta chain was obtained from a study of control samples from healthy donors and cancer patients. The CDR3 is made up of 13 amino acids. Germline V gene lookup returns CDR1 SNHLY and CDR2 FYNNEI. V shed 5 bases, J shed 3 bases, and the junction held 4 bases outside the gene matches. Data came from immunoSEQ multiplex PCR; TCRdb stores just in-frame clones and leaves some out. The table lists 210,000 or so clones, about 91% of them singletons. This receptor was identified in a man between 25 and 39 years old in good health. The genes are TRBV2 and TRBJ2-7; 7 nucleotides line up with TRBD2. The sequencing sample was made of blood. CDR3: CASSPRGDYEQYF. Here the CDR3 DNA reads TGTGCCAGCAGTCCCCGGGGGGACTACGAGCAGTACTTC.